The rows below give T cell receptor beta chains drawn from one sample of a study of shared clonotypes between healthy human individuals. Sequencing used immunoSEQ multiplex PCR; TCRdb keeps in-frame clones, though not all of them. This table has about 2.1 million clones, under 95% appearing once. Material for sequencing was naive CD8+ T cells from PBMCs. Receptors were obtained from a man between 18 and 35 years old in good health. Some clones in this sample may be carry-over from other donors' samples. Each CDR3 is given with its conserved first and last residue. Each record gives: CDR3 length, V gene, D gene, clone size, J gene, CDR3 DNA, CDR3 protein. A D gene is named only where the DNA matches it firmly. Size tells how often a clone was seen (once, few, many) or the class of an expanded clone, and some rows leave it out.

13	TRBV19	NA	NA	TRBJ1-1	TGTGCCAGTAGTGTACTGGGAGCGACTGAAGCTTTCTTT	CASSVLGATEAFF
12	TRBV6-5	NA	NA	TRBJ1-1	TGTGCCAGCGCACAGGGCGGCACTGAAGCTTTCTTT	CASAQGGTEAFF
16	TRBV27	NA	NA	TRBJ2-7	TGTGCCAGCAGTTTCAGTTGGGGCGAGAGCTCCTACGAGCAGTACTTC	CASSFSWGESSYEQYF
12	TRBV5-1	NA	once	TRBJ2-7	TGCGCCAGCAGCTCTCAGGATGACGAGCAGTACTTC	CASSSQDDEQYF
15	TRBV28	TRBD2	NA	TRBJ2-7	TGTGCCAGCAGTTTTAAACTAGCGGGAACGGACGAGCAGTACTTC	CASSFKLAGTDEQYF
15	TRBV5-4	TRBD1	NA	TRBJ2-7	TGTGCCAGCAGCCGATCGGACAGGGGCTCCTACGAGCAGTACTTC	CASSRSDRGSYEQYF
15	TRBV4-1	NA	NA	TRBJ1-2	TGCGCCAGCAGCCAAGTCCCGGGACACTCCTATGGCTACACCTTC	CASSQVPGHSYGYTF
13	TRBV4-2	NA	NA	TRBJ2-1	TGTGCCAGCAGCCCTGCCCCCTCGGAGGAGCAGTTCTTC	CASSPAPSEEQFF
16	TRBV11-2	TRBD1	NA	TRBJ1-4	TGTGCCAGCAGAGGTCGACAGGGAGATAATAATGAAAAACTGTTTTTT	CASRGRQGDNNEKLFF
14	TRBV11-2	NA	NA	TRBJ2-7	TGTGCCAGCAGCTCACCCGGGCGGGACTACGAGCAGTACTTC	CASSSPGRDYEQYF
14	TRBV7-9	TRBD1	NA	TRBJ2-2	TGTGCCAGCAGCCCACGACAGGGCACCGGGGAGCTGTTTTTT	CASSPRQGTGELFF
17	TRBV27	TRBD2	NA	TRBJ2-3	TGTGCCAGCAGTTTACCCCCGGTGGCGGGAGGTCTTGATACGCAGTATTTT	CASSLPPVAGGLDTQYF
14	TRBV7-9	TRBD2	NA	TRBJ2-1	TGTGCCAGCACTACTGGGACTAGAATAAATGAGCAGTTCTTC	CASTTGTRINEQFF
14	TRBV4-1	TRBD1	NA	TRBJ1-1	TGCGCCAGCAGCCGCGGGACAGGGGGAACCGAAGCTTTCTTT	CASSRGTGGTEAFF
15	TRBV6-1	NA	NA	TRBJ2-7	TGTGCCAGCAGTGAAGGAGAGACAGCAATCTACGAGCAGTACTTC	CASSEGETAIYEQYF
15	TRBV11-2	NA	NA	TRBJ2-3	TGTGCCAGCAGCCCAGAGGGGGGATACACAGATACGCAGTATTTT	CASSPEGGYTDTQYF
19	TRBV28	NA	NA	TRBJ2-3	TGTGCCAGCAGTTTCCCCCCTCGCCTAGGACGTAGGAGCACAGATACGCAGTATTTT	CASSFPPRLGRRSTDTQYF
11	TRBV7-8	NA	NA	TRBJ1-1	TGTGCCAGCAGCTTAAGTTCTGAAGCTTTCTTT	CASSLSSEAFF
15	TRBV27	TRBD2	NA	TRBJ2-2	TGTGCCAGCAGACGACTAGCGGGAGACACCGGGGAGCTGTTTTTT	CASRRLAGDTGELFF
15	TRBV11-1	TRBD2	NA	TRBJ2-7	TGTGCCAGCAGCTTAGGGCGGGGGTTCTCCTACGAGCAGTACTTC	CASSLGRGFSYEQYF
14	TRBV9	NA	NA	TRBJ2-3	TGTGCCAGCAGCGTAGCGGGTTCCACAGATACGCAGTATTTT	CASSVAGSTDTQYF
15	TRBV11-3	NA	NA	TRBJ2-1	TGTGCCAGCAGCTTAGATCTGCCTCACTACAATGAGCAGTTCTTC	CASSLDLPHYNEQFF
15	TRBV27	TRBD2	NA	TRBJ2-7	TGTGCCAGCAGTTTTTCGGCGGGGGGATCCTACGAGCAGTACTTC	CASSFSAGGSYEQYF
15	TRBV4-2	TRBD1	NA	TRBJ1-3	TGTGCCAGCAGCCTGGGACAGGGAGAAAGAAACACCATATATTTT	CASSLGQGERNTIYF
15	TRBV27	TRBD1	NA	TRBJ2-5	TGTGCCAGCAGTTTTGGGACAGGGCTCACGAAGACCCAGTACTTC	CASSFGTGLTKTQYF
13	TRBV27	NA	NA	TRBJ1-2	TGTGCCAGCAGTTTTGGCCTTAACTATGGCTACACCTTC	CASSFGLNYGYTF
18	TRBV21-1	NA	NA	TRBJ1-5	TGTGCCAGCAGCAAAGGATCCGACAGAGACCAAGGAAATCAGCCCCAGCATTTT	CASSKGSDRDQGNQPQHF
15	TRBV7-2	NA	NA	TRBJ2-7	TGTGCCAGCAGCTTAGTCGTAGGACCGCTCTACGAGCAGTACTTC	CASSLVVGPLYEQYF
16	TRBV14	NA	few	TRBJ1-1	TGTGCCAGCAGCCAAGGCCCGGGACAAAGTAACACTGAAGCTTTCTTT	CASSQGPGQSNTEAFF
15	TRBV14	NA	NA	TRBJ2-7	TGTGCCAGCAGCCAAGATTTTACAGGGCCCTACGAGCAGTACTTC	CASSQDFTGPYEQYF
13	TRBV13	NA	once	TRBJ2-5	TGTGCCAGCAGCCTTTCGGTGCAAGAGACCCAGTACTTC	CASSLSVQETQYF
15	TRBV19	TRBD2	NA	TRBJ2-5	TGTGCCAGTAGTGCCGGGGGGGACCACCAAGAGACCCAGTACTTC	CASSAGGDHQETQYF
16	TRBV27	TRBD2	NA	TRBJ2-1	TGTGCCAGCAGTTTGATTGGGGGGGAGGGCCTCTATGAGCAGTTCTTC	CASSLIGGEGLYEQFF
14	TRBV29-1	TRBD1	NA	TRBJ2-7	TGCAGCGTCGCCACCGGGACAGGGTCCAACGAGCAGTACTTC	CSVATGTGSNEQYF
13	TRBV30	NA	once	TRBJ1-6	TGTGCCTGGAGTGTAACAGCAAATTCACCCCTCCACTTT	CAWSVTANSPLHF
17	TRBV28	NA	NA	TRBJ2-7	TGTGCCAGCAGTTTAATCAGGGCCGGGGTTCGCTCCTACGAGCAGTACTTC	CASSLIRAGVRSYEQYF